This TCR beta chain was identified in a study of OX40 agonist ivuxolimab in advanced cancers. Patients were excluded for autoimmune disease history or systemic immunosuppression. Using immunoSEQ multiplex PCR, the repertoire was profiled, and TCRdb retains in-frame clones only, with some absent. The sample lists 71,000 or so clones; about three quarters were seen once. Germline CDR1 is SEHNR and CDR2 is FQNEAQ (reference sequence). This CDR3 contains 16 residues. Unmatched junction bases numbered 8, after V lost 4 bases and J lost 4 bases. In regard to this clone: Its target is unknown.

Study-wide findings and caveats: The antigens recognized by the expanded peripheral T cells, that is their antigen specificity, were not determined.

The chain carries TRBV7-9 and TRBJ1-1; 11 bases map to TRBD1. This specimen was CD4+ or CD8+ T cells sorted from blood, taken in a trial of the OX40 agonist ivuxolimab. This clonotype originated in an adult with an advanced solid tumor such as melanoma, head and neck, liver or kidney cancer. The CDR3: CASSSEDRGLGTEAFF. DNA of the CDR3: TGTGCCAGCAGCTCAGAGGACAGGGGGCTAGGCACTGAAGCTTTCTTT.